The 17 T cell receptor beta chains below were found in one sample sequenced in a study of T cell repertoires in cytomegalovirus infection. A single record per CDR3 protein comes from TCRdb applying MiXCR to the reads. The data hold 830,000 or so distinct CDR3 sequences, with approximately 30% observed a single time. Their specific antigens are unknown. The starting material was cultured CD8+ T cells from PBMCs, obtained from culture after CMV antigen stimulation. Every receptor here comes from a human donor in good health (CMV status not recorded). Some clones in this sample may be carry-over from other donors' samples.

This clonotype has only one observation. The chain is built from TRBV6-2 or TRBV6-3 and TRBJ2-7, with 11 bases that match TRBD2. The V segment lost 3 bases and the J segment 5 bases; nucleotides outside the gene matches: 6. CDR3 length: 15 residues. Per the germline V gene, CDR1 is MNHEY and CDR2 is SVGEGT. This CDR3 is CASSYKTSGVHEQYV. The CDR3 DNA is TGTGCCAGCAGTTATAAGACTAGCGGGGTTCACGAGCAGTACGTC.

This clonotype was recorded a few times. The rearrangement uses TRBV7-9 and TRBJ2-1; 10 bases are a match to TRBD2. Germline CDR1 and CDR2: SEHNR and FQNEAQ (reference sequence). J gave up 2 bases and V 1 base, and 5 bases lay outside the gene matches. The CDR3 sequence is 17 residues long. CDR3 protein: CASSLVELAGAYNEQFF. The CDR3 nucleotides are TGTGCCAGCAGCTTAGTGGAGCTAGCGGGGGCCTACAATGAGCAGTTCTTC.

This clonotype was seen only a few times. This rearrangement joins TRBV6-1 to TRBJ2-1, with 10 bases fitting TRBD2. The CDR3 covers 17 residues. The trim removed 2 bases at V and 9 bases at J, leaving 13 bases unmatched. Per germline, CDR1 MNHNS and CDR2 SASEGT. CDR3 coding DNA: TGTGCCAGCAGTGAACAACTAGCGGGGTACTCAAATGGTGAGCAGTTCTTC. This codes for CASSEQLAGYSNGEQFF.

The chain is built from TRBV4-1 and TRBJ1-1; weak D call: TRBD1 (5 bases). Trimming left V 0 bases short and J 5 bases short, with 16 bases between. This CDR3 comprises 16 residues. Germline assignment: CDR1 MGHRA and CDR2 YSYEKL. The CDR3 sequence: CASSQDLEGPRTEAFF. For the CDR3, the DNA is TGCGCCAGCAGCCAAGATCTAGAGGGGCCGCGGACTGAAGCTTTCTTT.

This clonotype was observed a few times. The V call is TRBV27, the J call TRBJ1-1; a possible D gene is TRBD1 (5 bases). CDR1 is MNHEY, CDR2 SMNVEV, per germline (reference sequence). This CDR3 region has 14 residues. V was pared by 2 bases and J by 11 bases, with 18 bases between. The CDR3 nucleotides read TGTGCCAGCAGTTTAGGGGGATTCCTAGGGTCGGCTTTCTTT. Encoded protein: CASSLGGFLGSAFF.

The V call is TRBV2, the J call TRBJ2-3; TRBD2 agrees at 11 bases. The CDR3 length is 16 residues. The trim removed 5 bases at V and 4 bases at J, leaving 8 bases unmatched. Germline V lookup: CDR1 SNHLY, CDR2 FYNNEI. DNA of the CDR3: TGTGCCAGCAGTCACCCGACTAGCGGGGCTTCAGATACGCAGTATTTT. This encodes CASSHPTSGASDTQYF.

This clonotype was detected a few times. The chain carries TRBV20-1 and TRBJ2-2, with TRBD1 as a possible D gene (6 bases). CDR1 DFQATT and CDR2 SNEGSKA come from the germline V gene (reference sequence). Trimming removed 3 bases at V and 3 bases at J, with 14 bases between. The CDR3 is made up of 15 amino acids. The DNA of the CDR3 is TGCAGTGCTAGGTCAGGGGTGAGGGACACCGGGGAGCTGTTTTTT. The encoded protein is CSARSGVRDTGELFF.

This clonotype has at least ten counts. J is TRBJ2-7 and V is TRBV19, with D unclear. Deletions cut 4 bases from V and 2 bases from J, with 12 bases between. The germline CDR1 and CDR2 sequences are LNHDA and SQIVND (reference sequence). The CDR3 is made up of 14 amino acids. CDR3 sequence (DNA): TGTGCCAGTAGTACCATTCCAGGACCCTACGAGCAGTACTTC. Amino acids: CASSTIPGPYEQYF.

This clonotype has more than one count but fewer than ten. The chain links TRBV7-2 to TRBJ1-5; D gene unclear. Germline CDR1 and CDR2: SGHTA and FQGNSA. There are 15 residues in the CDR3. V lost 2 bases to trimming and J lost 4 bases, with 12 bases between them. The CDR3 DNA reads TGTGCCAGCAGCTTAAAGGGAGGTTATAATCAGCCCCAGCATTTT. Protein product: CASSLKGGYNQPQHF.

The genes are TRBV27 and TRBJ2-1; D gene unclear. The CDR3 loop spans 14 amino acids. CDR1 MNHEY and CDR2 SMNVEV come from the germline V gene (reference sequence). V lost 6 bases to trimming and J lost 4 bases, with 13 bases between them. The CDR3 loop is CASRGARIYNEQFF. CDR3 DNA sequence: TGTGCCAGCAGGGGCGCCAGAATTTACAATGAGCAGTTCTTC.

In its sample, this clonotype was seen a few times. CDR3 nucleotides: TGTGCCAGCAGTTACTCGACGTTCGGAGACAGGGACCCGGGTGGCTATGGCTACACCTTC. It is translated as CASSYSTFGDRDPGGYGYTF. The rearrangement uses TRBV6-2 or TRBV6-3 and TRBJ1-2; 7 bases agree with TRBD1. V was clipped by 0 bases and J by 4 bases; unmatched bases: 20. Germline lookup yields CDR1 MNHEY and CDR2 SVGEGT. This CDR3 contains 20 residues.

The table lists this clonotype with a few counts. The DNA of the CDR3 is TGTGCCAGCAGCTCCCAGGGGTGGGGCACTGAAGCTTTCTTT. Protein sequence: CASSSQGWGTEAFF. The V and J genes are TRBV13 and TRBJ1-1; a weak D match, TRBD1 (6 bases). With 4 bases removed from V and 4 bases from J, the gap between germline ends came to 13 bases. Germline values: CDR1 PRHDT, CDR2 FYEKMQ (reference sequence). There are 14 residues in the CDR3.

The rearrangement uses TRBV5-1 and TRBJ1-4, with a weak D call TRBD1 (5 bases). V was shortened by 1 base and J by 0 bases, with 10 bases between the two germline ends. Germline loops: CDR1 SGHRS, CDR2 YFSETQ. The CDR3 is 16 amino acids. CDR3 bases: TGCGCCAGCAGCTTGTCGGGACGGTCAACTAATGAAAAACTGTTTTTT. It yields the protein CASSLSGRSTNEKLFF.

The CDR3 nucleotides read TGTGCCAGCAGCTTAGGGGCAGGGATATCGGAGACCCAGTACTTC. Protein product: CASSLGAGISETQYF. The V and J genes are TRBV7-4 and TRBJ2-5, with D perhaps TRBD1 (5 bases). Trimming removed 1 base from V and 5 bases from J, with 14 bases in between. The CDR3 contains 15 residues. Germline V gene sequence: CDR1 SGHVT, CDR2 SQSDAQ. The variable domain in full, completed from reference TRBV7-4 and TRBJ2-5, reads GAGVSQSPRYKVAKRGRDVALRCDSISGHVTLYWYRQTLGQGSEVLTYSQSDAQRDKSGRPSGRFSAERPERSVSTLKIQRTEQGDSAVYLCASSLGAGISETQYFGPGTRLLVL.

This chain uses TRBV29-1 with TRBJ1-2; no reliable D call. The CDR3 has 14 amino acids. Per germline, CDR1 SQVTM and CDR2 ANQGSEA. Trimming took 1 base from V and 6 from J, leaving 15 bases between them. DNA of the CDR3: TGCAGCGTTGAAGGGGGTCGAAGGTCGGATGGCTACACCTTC. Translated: CSVEGGRRSDGYTF.

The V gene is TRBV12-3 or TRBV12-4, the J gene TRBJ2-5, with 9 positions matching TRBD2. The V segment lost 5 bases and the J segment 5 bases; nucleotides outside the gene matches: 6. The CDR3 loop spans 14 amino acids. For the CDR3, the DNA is TGTGCCAGCAGTACCGGGACTAGCCAGGAGACCCAGTACTTC. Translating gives CASSTGTSQETQYF.

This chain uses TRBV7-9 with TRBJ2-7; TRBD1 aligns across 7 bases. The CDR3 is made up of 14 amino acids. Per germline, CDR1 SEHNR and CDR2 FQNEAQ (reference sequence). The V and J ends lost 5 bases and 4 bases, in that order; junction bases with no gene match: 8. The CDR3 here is CASSRPDRRYEQYF. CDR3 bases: TGTGCCAGCAGCCGTCCGGACAGGAGGTACGAGCAGTACTTC.